Below are 26 T cell receptor beta chains sequenced from a single sample in a study of T-cell memory formation after mild COVID-19. TCRdb reanalysed the 5' RACE reads using MiXCR and keeps one entry per CDR3 protein. The repertoire holds roughly 250,000 distinct CDR3 sequences, about 16% seen once, with around 3.7% in the top ten. The sample consisted of PBMCs or a T cell subset sorted from them (not recorded which). The receptors were gathered from a man between 18 and 35 years old who had mild COVID-19 (a few samples of this study predate the infection). Cell type and time point are not known.

This clonotype was picked up many times. The CDR3 loop is CASSRDRVSYNEQFF. The CDR3 DNA reads as TGCGCCAGCAGCCGTGACAGGGTCTCCTACAATGAGCAGTTCTTC. V and J are TRBV5-1 and TRBJ2-1; 7 positions match TRBD1. Germline-derived CDR1 and CDR2 are SGHRS and YFSETQ. The V gene end was trimmed by 4 bases and the J gene end by 0 bases; junction bases not matched to a gene: 4. This CDR3 contains 15 residues.

This clonotype showed up just a few times. The chain employs TRBV6-5 and TRBJ1-3; the match to TRBD1 covers 7 bases. CDR1 is MNHEY, CDR2 SVGAGI, per germline. This CDR3 has 15 amino acids. The V and J ends lost 6 bases and 0 bases, in that order; junction bases with no gene match: 5. The CDR3 loop reads CASSAGQLSGNTIYF. The CDR3 DNA reads as TGTGCCAGCAGCGCGGGACAGCTCTCTGGAAACACCATATATTTT.

This clonotype was counted a few times. The rearrangement joins TRBV5-1 to TRBJ2-1; possibly TRBD1 for D (6 bases). This CDR3 contains 16 residues. Germline loops: CDR1 SGHRS, CDR2 YFSETQ. Trimming took 1 base from V and 12 from J, leaving 23 bases between them. DNA for the CDR3: TGCGCCAGCAGCTTGCGCGGACAAGGGGGTGAAGTAGGGCAGTTCTTC. Amino acids: CASSLRGQGGEVGQFF.

This clonotype showed up just a few times. The chain uses TRBV5-6 and TRBJ1-1; D not certain. V was cut by 4 bases and J by 3 bases, with 7 bases left in between. This CDR3 has 12 residues. Germline V lookup: CDR1 SGHDT, CDR2 YYEEEE. The CDR3 loop reads CASSLIDTEAFF. CDR3 coding DNA: TGTGCCAGCAGCCTCATCGACACTGAAGCTTTCTTT.

The chain has TRBV7-9 and TRBJ2-7; TRBD1 might be the D (5 bases). Trimming removed 1 base from V and 6 bases from J, with 19 bases in between. There are 16 residues in the CDR3. Looked up from germline, CDR1 is SEHNR and CDR2 is FQNEAQ (reference sequence). The CDR3: CASSLEGAGAPIEQYV. The CDR3 region has the DNA TGTGCCAGCAGCTTAGAAGGGGCCGGTGCACCCATCGAGCAGTACGTC.

The V and J genes are TRBV29-1 and TRBJ1-1; D may be TRBD1 (5 bases). Looked up from germline, CDR1 is SQVTM and CDR2 is ANQGSEA. This CDR3 has 14 amino acids. Trimming left V 6 bases short and J 1 base short, with 15 bases between. The CDR3 spells CSVDSGSTNTEAFF. The CDR3 bases are TGCAGCGTAGATTCAGGGAGTACGAACACTGAAGCTTTCTTT.

This clonotype has ten or more counts. V is TRBV5-6 and J is TRBJ2-7; possibly TRBD1 or TRBD2 for D (5 bases each). Germline CDR1 SGHDT, CDR2 YYEEEE. V dropped 0 bases and J dropped 6 bases, with 10 bases sitting between them. This CDR3 is built from 13 residues. The CDR3 DNA reads TGTGCCAGCAGCTTGGCCGGGGACCCCGAGCAGTACGTC. This sequence encodes CASSLAGDPEQYV.

This chain uses TRBV20-1 with TRBJ2-3; 12 bases agree with TRBD2. Germline CDR1 and CDR2: DFQATT and SNEGSKA (reference sequence). V gave up 5 bases and J gave up 4 bases; unmatched junction bases: 7. CDR3 length: 15 amino acids. The CDR3 DNA follows: TGCAGTGCTCCTAGCGGGGGGGCCGGAGCAGATACGCAGTATTTT. It is translated as CSAPSGGAGADTQYF.

This clonotype came up a few times. The chain recombines TRBV5-4 with TRBJ2-5; 13 positions match TRBD2. The germline V gene has CDR1 SGHNT and CDR2 YYREEE (reference sequence). The CDR3 sequence is 17 residues long. V dropped 4 bases and J dropped 2; count of bases not matched to a gene: 8. The CDR3 DNA sequence: TGTGCCAGCAGCCCCCCCGGACTAGCGGGGGTTCAAGAGACCCAGTACTTC. Its protein is CASSPPGLAGVQETQYF.

Only a few counts were recorded for this clonotype. The J gene is TRBJ1-1, the V gene TRBV7-9, with D hard to call. The CDR3 runs to 13 residues. Trimming pared 1 base from V and 4 bases from J, leaving 7 bases between. The V gene's germline CDR1 is SEHNR and CDR2 FQNEAQ (reference sequence). Here the CDR3 reads CASSLVARTEAFF. For the CDR3, the DNA is TGTGCCAGCAGCTTAGTAGCTCGCACTGAAGCTTTCTTT.

This chain joins TRBV6-1 and TRBJ1-3, with D possibly matching TRBD1 (5 bases). This CDR3 is built from 16 residues. Trimming took 0 bases from V and 0 from J, leaving 9 bases between them. The germline V gene has CDR1 MNHNS and CDR2 SASEGT. CDR3 amino acids: CASSEAPGGSGNTIYF. The DNA of the CDR3 is TGTGCCAGCAGTGAAGCGCCGGGGGGCTCTGGAAACACCATATATTTT.

The chain combines TRBV7-2 with TRBJ1-1; maybe TRBD1 (6 bases). The germline V gene has CDR1 SGHTA and CDR2 FQGNSA. Trimming stripped 5 bases from V and 10 bases from J, with 17 bases between. This CDR3 comprises 13 residues. The DNA of the CDR3 is TGTGCCAGCAGCCCACCGGACAGTCACGGAGCTTTCTTT. It yields the protein CASSPPDSHGAFF.

This clonotype was recorded at least ten times. The chain is built from TRBV5-1 and TRBJ1-2, with a weak D call TRBD1 (5 bases). The germline V gene has CDR1 SGHRS and CDR2 YFSETQ. V gave up 4 bases and J gave up 2 bases, with 15 bases separating them. The CDR3 is 15 amino acids. The CDR3 spells CASSQRGGLNYGYTF. The CDR3 DNA is TGCGCCAGCAGCCAACGCGGGGGTTTAAACTATGGCTACACCTTC. The whole variable domain, filled in from reference TRBV5-1 and TRBJ1-2, reads KAGVTQTPRYLIKTRGQQVTLSCSPISGHRSVSWYQQTPGQGLQFLFEYFSETQRNKGNFPGRFSGRQFSNSRSEMNVSTLELGDSALYLCASSQRGGLNYGYTFGSGTRLTVV.

V usage is TRBV6-6 and J usage is TRBJ1-2, with D perhaps matching TRBD1 (5 bases). The CDR3 covers 13 residues. Germline V gene lookup returns CDR1 MNHNY and CDR2 SVGAGI (reference sequence). The ends were cut back, 2 bases at V and 2 bases at J, with 6 bases in the middle. In DNA form, the CDR3 reads TGTGCCAGCAGTTACGACAGAAACTATGGCTACACCTTC. Translated: CASSYDRNYGYTF.

The CDR3 sequence is CASTRRGTKETQYF. CDR3 in DNA: TGTGCCAGCACACGACGCGGGACAAAAGAGACCCAGTACTTC. The rearrangement joins TRBV6-2 or TRBV6-3 to TRBJ2-5; D assignment may be TRBD1 or TRBD2 (6 bases each). Trimming took off 7 bases at V and 3 bases at J, with 15 bases between the two ends. The germline CDR1 and CDR2 sequences are MNHEY and SVGEGT. This CDR3 has 14 residues.

The genes are TRBV28 and TRBJ2-5; TRBD2 aligns across 7 bases. This CDR3 has 15 amino acids. J was trimmed by 1 base and V by 5 bases; bases with no gene match: 7. The germline V gene encodes CDR1 MDHEN and CDR2 SYDVKM. The CDR3 DNA reads as TGTGCCAGCAGTCCGACCCGCGGGGGCCAAGAGACCCAGTACTTC. Translating it yields CASSPTRGGQETQYF. Looking up the rest from reference TRBV28 and TRBJ2-5 gives the full variable domain: DVKVTQSSRYLVKRTGEKVFLECVQDMDHENMFWYRQDPGLGLRLIYFSYDVKMKEKGDIPEGYSVSREKKERFSLILESASTNQTSMYLCASSPTRGGQETQYFGPGTRLLVL.

The genes are TRBV7-2 and TRBJ2-5; 10 nucleotides align to TRBD2. This CDR3 is built from 13 residues. Germline CDR1 is SGHTA and CDR2 is FQGNSA. V trimming: 6 bases; J trimming: 8 bases; junction bases outside the gene matches: 6. CDR3 protein: CASRPLAGETQYF. The CDR3 nucleotides read TGTGCCAGCAGACCTCTAGCGGGGGAAACCCAGTACTTC.

The CDR3 spells CASSYRDSRYEPQHF. In DNA, the CDR3 is TGTGCCAGCAGCTACCGGGACAGCCGTTACGAGCCCCAGCATTTT. The chain uses TRBV6-2 or TRBV6-3 and TRBJ1-5; 7 nucleotides align to TRBD1. Trimming cost V 6 bases and J 8 bases; bases outside gene matches: 13. The germline CDR1 and CDR2 sequences are MNHEY and SVGEGT. CDR3 length: 15 residues.

The chain couples TRBV21-1 to TRBJ1-3. TRBV21-1 is a pseudogene segment. There are 16 residues in the CDR3. The CDR3 spells CASSTDDGGSGNTIYF. In nucleotides, the CDR3 is TGTGCCAGCAGCACCGACGACGGCGGCTCTGGAAACACCATATATTTT.

This clonotype was picked up many times. The CDR3 sequence: CASSLQRGSTDTQYF. The CDR3 DNA sequence: TGTGCCAGCAGCTTACAGCGGGGGAGCACAGATACGCAGTATTTT. The chain employs TRBV7-2 and TRBJ2-3; TRBD2 matches 8 bases. The ends lost 2 bases at V and 0 bases at J; junction bases unmatched: 1. The germline gives CDR1 SGHTA, CDR2 FQGNSA. The CDR3 is made up of 15 amino acids. The complete variable domain, with remaining parts taken from reference TRBV7-2 and TRBJ2-3, reads GAGVSQSPSNKVTEKGKDVELRCDPISGHTALYWYRQSLGQGLEFLIYFQGNSAPDKSGLPSDRFSAERTGGSVSTLTIQRTQQEDSAVYLCASSLQRGSTDTQYFGPGTRLTVL.

This clonotype was seen only a few times. This chain links TRBV4-3 with TRBJ2-5; perhaps TRBD2 as D (6 bases). The CDR3 has 19 amino acids. V lost 0 bases and J 1 base, leaving 21 bases between the germline ends. The germline CDR1 and CDR2 sequences are LGHNA and YSLEER. The CDR3 reads CASSQDISLGGLIQETQYF. In DNA, the CDR3 is TGCGCCAGCAGCCAAGATATTAGCCTTGGGGGGTTAATCCAAGAGACCCAGTACTTC.

This clonotype was detected only a few times. The junction and the germline gene differ at one end; a read error may be behind it. This chain connects TRBV7-2 to TRBJ2-4; no firm D call. This CDR3 has 14 residues. Per germline, CDR1 SGHTA and CDR2 FQGNSA. The CDR3 DNA reads TGTGCCAGCAGCTTAGAACCAGCCGAAAACATTCAGTACTTC. Translation gives CASSLEPAENIQYF.

This chain uses TRBV20-1 with TRBJ2-7; 10 positions match TRBD2. CDR1 is DFQATT and CDR2 is SNEGSKA in the germline V gene (reference sequence). Germline trimming cut 6 bases from V and 0 bases from J; bases unmatched to any gene: 5. The CDR3 runs 14 residues. CDR3 residues: CSAGLAGDSYEQYF. The CDR3 region has the DNA TGCAGTGCAGGTCTAGCGGGGGACTCCTACGAGCAGTACTTC.

There are a few counts of this clonotype. The chain recombines TRBV3-1 with TRBJ1-1; D is undetermined. Looked up from germline, CDR1 is LGHDT and CDR2 is YNNKEL (reference sequence). The germline V and J ends were trimmed by 5 bases and 0 bases, with 10 bases remaining between them. This CDR3 comprises 14 residues. This chain's CDR3 is CASSGRDMNTEAFF. Here the CDR3 DNA reads TGTGCCAGCAGCGGACGAGACATGAACACTGAAGCTTTCTTT. Drawing the rest from reference TRBV3-1 and TRBJ1-1, the complete variable domain is DTAVSQTPKYLVTQMGNDKSIKCEQNLGHDTMYWYKQDSKKFLKIMFSYNNKELIINETVPNRFSPKSPDKAHLNLHINSLELGDSAVYFCASSGRDMNTEAFFGQGTRLTVV.

The rearrangement joins TRBV7-9 to TRBJ1-1; unclear D gene. V lost 3 bases to trimming and J lost 1 base, with 6 bases between them. CDR3 length equals 13 residues. CDR1 and CDR2 (germline): SEHNR, FQNEAQ (reference sequence). The DNA for the CDR3 is TGTGCCAGCAGCTTTGCAGCGAACACTGAAGCTTTCTTT. This sequence encodes CASSFAANTEAFF.

The V call is TRBV7-8, the J call TRBJ1-4; D not certain. CDR3 length: 15 amino acids. The germline CDR1 and CDR2 sequences are SGHVS and FQNEAQ. Trimming cost V 1 base and J 4 bases, with 10 bases left between them. CDR3 in amino acids: CASSLGGRHNEKLFF. The CDR3 DNA follows: TGTGCCAGCAGCTTAGGGGGAAGACATAATGAAAAACTGTTTTTT.